This record covers a single T cell receptor beta chain. Its antigen is unidentified. The sample is drawn from a study of beta chain features in type 1 diabetes. The overall study: Cell yields, gender and age were similar in healthy donors and patients.

Germline CDR1 SEHNR, CDR2 FQNEAQ (reference sequence). The length of the CDR3 is 18 residues. V lost 7 bases to trimming and J lost 0 bases; unmatched junction nucleotides: 14. Expressed TCRB transcripts were sequenced because the isolated RNA had all been reverse transcribed beforehand. The table came from immunoSEQ multiplex PCR; TCRdb's copy has only in-frame clones and leaves some out. In the table there are around 350,000 clones, roughly 12% of which are singletons. General study points: A cDNA-based sequencing approach could over-represent cells with high TCR expression. Lower insertion and higher deletion counts appeared at VDJ junctions in type 1 diabetes patients. In all four CD4+ subsets, TCRB CDR3 length was significantly, moderately reduced in type 1 diabetes.

This sequence was found in a man between 18 and 35 years old in good health. The chain employs TRBV7-9 and TRBJ1-5; TRBD1 aligns across 8 bases. The specimen was naive CD4+ T cells from blood. CDR3 protein: CASTKGQGGVYSNQPQHF. CDR3 nucleotides: TGTGCCAGCACGAAAGGACAGGGAGGTGTCTATAGCAATCAGCCCCAGCATTTT.